Described below is a single T cell receptor beta chain sequence and its context. Its target antigen remains unknown. Base qualities are not provided; no much larger clone lies one nucleotide away. This sample was included in a study of control samples from healthy donors and cancer patients (dated by TCRdb to 2020 to 2021). The library relied on the immunoSEQ multiplex PCR assay. Not all clones reach the TCRdb copy of this immuneACCESS table, which keeps in-frame sequences only. Checked studies attribute under half of the gap to unresolved V genes and leave the rest unexplained. This sample gives tens of thousands of clones in total; approximately 80% of them show up just once. 10% of the sample lies in the top ten. For CDR1 and CDR2, the germline V gene (reference sequence) lists PRHDT and FYEKMQ. V drops 0 bases and J drops 7 bases, leaving 9 bases in between. The CDR3 starts with the cysteine, ends with the phenylalanine, and has 13 residues. Only CDR3 DNA remains: 39 bases, in frame from the first base.

The sample taken for sequencing was blood. This receptor was obtained from a man between 65 and 85 years old in good health. The sequence joins TRBV13 to TRBJ1-2, and perhaps TRBD1 as D gene, on 5 matching bases. The sequenced DNA: TGTGCCAGCAGCTTAGGAGGGGCAGTTGGCTACACCTTC. Its protein product is CASSLGGAVGYTF.